The subject of this entry is one T cell receptor (beta chain). This record belongs to a study of chemoradiotherapy in HPV16-positive cancers. On the study more broadly: Candidate HPV-specific clones and shared TCR motifs came from two HPV16-positive patients.

Samples were taken several times over chemoradiotherapy. The protocol was immunoSEQ multiplex PCR, while the TCRdb copy is restricted to in-frame clones and leaves out a portion. The sample records thousands of clones, around 78% being singletons. With 1 base removed from V and 8 bases from J, the gap between germline ends came to 15 bases. Germline values: CDR1 MGHRA, CDR2 YSYEKL. The CDR3 has 15 residues. The J gene is TRBJ2-1, the V gene TRBV4-1; D may match TRBD1 or TRBD2 (6 bases each). The source of this sequence is a human donor with HPV-associated anogenital cancer. Sequenced here: tumor tissue, sampled from a patient who underwent chemoradiotherapy. CDR3 coding DNA: TGCGCCAGCAGCCAAGTGTCGGGGGCGGGCTATGAGCAGTTCTTC. Protein: CASSQVSGAGYEQFF.